Given below is one T cell receptor (beta chain) in context. The data were obtained in a study of blood T cell repertoires in COVID-19. Study overall: Material from acute and convalescent COVID-19 was sourced from the United States, Italy and Spain. In each case, the material was cDNA or gDNA derived from T cells, B-cell-depleted T cells, or PBMCs.

Original processing notes: Nucleated cell number was recorded as an estimate derived from reference gene primer amplification. Repertoires were generated with immunoSEQ multiplex PCR, while TCRdb's copy carries only in-frame clones and drops some. V, J and clone size are those of that table, while D and trimming were read from the DNA. The sample comprises about 200,000 clones, roughly 86% of which are singletons, and 1.5% to 2% rests with the top ten. With V trimmed by 3 bases and J by 4 bases, 7 bases remained unmatched. The germline gives CDR1 SGHKS, CDR2 YYEKEE (reference sequence). This CDR3 has 16 amino acids.

This sequence was found in a man younger than 30 with active or convalescent COVID-19. Sequencing was done on a sample of peripheral blood. The chain uses TRBV5-5 and TRBJ2-2, with 9 bases fitting TRBD1. The CDR3 nucleotides are TGTGCCAGCAGCTCGGGGACAGGGCATAGCACCGGGGAGCTGTTTTTT. This translates into CASSSGTGHSTGELFF.